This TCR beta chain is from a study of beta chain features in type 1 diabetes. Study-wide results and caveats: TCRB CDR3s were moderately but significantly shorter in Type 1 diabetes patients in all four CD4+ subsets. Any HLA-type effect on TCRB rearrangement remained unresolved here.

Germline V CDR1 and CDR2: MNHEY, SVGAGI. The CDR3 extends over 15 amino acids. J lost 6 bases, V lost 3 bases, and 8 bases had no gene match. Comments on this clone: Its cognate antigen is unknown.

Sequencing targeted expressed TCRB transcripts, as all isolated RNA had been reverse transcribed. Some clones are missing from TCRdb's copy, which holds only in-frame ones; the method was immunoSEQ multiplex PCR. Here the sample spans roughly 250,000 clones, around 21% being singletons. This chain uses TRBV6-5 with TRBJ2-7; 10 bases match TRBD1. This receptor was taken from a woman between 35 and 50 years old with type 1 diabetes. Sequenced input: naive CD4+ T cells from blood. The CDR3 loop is CASSYSGQGIFEQYF. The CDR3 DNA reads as TGTGCCAGCAGTTATTCGGGACAGGGGATCTTCGAGCAGTACTTC.